The rows below give T cell receptor beta chains drawn from one sample of a study of blood T cell repertoires in COVID-19. TCRdb's table, derived via immunoSEQ multiplex PCR, lists solely in-frame clones and lacks some. The sample gives some 240,000 clones, 80% to 90% of which show up once; approximately 5% is in the top ten. The sample comprised peripheral blood. Receptors were obtained from a woman in her thirties or forties who had recovered from COVID-19. CDR3s include the opening cysteine and the closing phenylalanine or tryptophan. Part of the rows lack a size; the others show once, few, many or a class for expanded clones.

clone_size v_call cdr3_aa
. TRBV5-1 CASSLGRSGQPQHF
. TRBV24-1 CATSDPRGDGYTF
. TRBV4-3 CASSRLREDTGELFF
. TRBV6-2/TRBV6-3 CASSYSRGDTEAFF
. TRBV10-3 CAISESIAGGYYNEQFF
once TRBV11-3 CASSLNGRRKETQYF
. TRBV29-1 CSVRTGREQYF
once TRBV19 CATRRPSVDTQYF
. TRBV5-6 CASSVVGGETQYF
. TRBV10-1 CASSPLWDRDPSTNEKLFF
. TRBV30 CAWSVTPTGTEAFF
. TRBV10-3 CAISVNRDRDTGELFF
. TRBV18 CASSPLDDRSGYTF
. TRBV6-5 CASDLDRVTGELFF
few TRBV4-1 CASSRIRGSSYEQYF
few TRBV10-3 CAISDQGNTIYF
. TRBV29-1 CSEQGGTDTQYF
once TRBV10-2 CASSGGRTGWNTEAFF
. TRBV13 CASSPGLSGTTQYF
. TRBV9 CASSVRTGGKETQYF
. TRBV7-9 CASRRDSSGNTIYF
. TRBV6-2/TRBV6-3 CASSYSRPASTDTQYF
. TRBV11-2 CASSLGLALYNEQFF
. TRBV18 CASSPPSGGYNEQFF
. TRBV30 CAWRRQGLADTQYF
. TRBV5-6 CASSLALSFGTQYF